This passage covers 6 T cell receptor beta chains from one sample sequenced in a study of control samples from healthy donors and cancer patients. Only in-frame clones appear in the TCRdb table, and some are missing; sequencing was by immunoSEQ multiplex PCR. The sample includes about 130,000 clones, 80% to 95% seen only once; the top ten take 2% to 2.5%. Sequenced sample: blood. The receptors here all came from a man between 18 and 29 years old in good health.

The rearrangement joins TRBV27 to TRBJ2-2, with 9 bases aligning to TRBD2. J lost 6 bases, V lost 5 bases, and 7 bases had no gene match. Per the germline V gene, CDR1 is MNHEY and CDR2 is SMNVEV (reference sequence). The CDR3 is made up of 15 amino acids. The DNA of the CDR3 is TGTGCCAGCAGTGCTACTAGCGGGCTCTCCGGGGAGCTGTTTTTT. It encodes CASSATSGLSGELFF.

The chain recombines TRBV7-8 with TRBJ1-2, with TRBD1 matching 7 bases. The J segment lost 6 bases and the V segment lost 5 bases, leaving 3 bases of the junction unmatched. Germline CDR1 is SGHVS and CDR2 is FQNEAQ. The CDR3 length is 12 residues. The CDR3 DNA is TGTGCCAGCAGCCAGGGGGTCGATGGCTACACCTTC. Protein product: CASSQGVDGYTF.

This chain connects TRBV7-6 to TRBJ2-5, with 11 bases lining up with TRBD2. The CDR3 is 15 residues long. Trimming took 5 bases from V and 5 from J; bases not matched to a gene: 7. Germline values: CDR1 SGHVS, CDR2 FNYEAQ. CDR3 nucleotide sequence: TGTGCCAGCAGCCGACTAGCGGGGATGGAGGAGACCCAGTACTTC. Translation gives CASSRLAGMEETQYF.

The chain recombines TRBV9 with TRBJ2-3; D may be TRBD1 (5 bases). Germline V gene data show CDR1 as SGDLS and CDR2 as YYNGEE. The CDR3 contains 13 residues. V was shortened by 3 bases and J by 3 bases, with 8 bases between the two germline ends. The CDR3 sequence is CASSAQGTDTQYF. The CDR3 DNA is TGTGCCAGCAGCGCCCAGGGAACAGATACGCAGTATTTT.

This chain uses TRBV19 with TRBJ2-1, with TRBD2 identical over 10 bases. This CDR3 is 13 amino acids long. Losses at the gene ends were 11 bases for V and 7 bases for J; bases not matched to a gene: 8. The V gene's germline CDR1 is LNHDA and CDR2 SQIVND (reference sequence). DNA of the CDR3: TGTGCCGCCTCTAGCGGGAGAACTAATGAGCAGTTCTTC. This gives the protein CAASSGRTNEQFF.

CDR3 sequence reads: CASTSTGGFEENQPQHF. The CDR3 nucleotides are TGTGCCAGCACATCAACAGGGGGCTTTGAGGAAAATCAGCCCCAGCATTTT. The chain couples TRBV2 to TRBJ1-5; TRBD1 matches 9 bases. This CDR3 contains 17 residues. After removal of 7 bases from V and 4 bases from J, the junction contained 14 bases not matched to a gene. Germline CDR1 and CDR2: SNHLY and FYNNEI.